Each of the 19 T cell receptor beta chains below was sequenced from the same sample in a study of CD8+ T cells in alopecia areata. Extracted RNA was reverse transcribed, and the resulting cDNA served as sequencing template. Data came from immunoSEQ multiplex PCR; TCRdb stores just in-frame clones and leaves some out. The table lists 150,000 to 190,000 clones, 45% to 55% of them singletons. The sequencing here drew on CD8+ T cells sorted from blood, taken at week 0. These receptor sequences come from a human donor with alopecia areata.

The J gene is TRBJ2-3, the V gene TRBV10-2; no definite D call. Germline loops: CDR1 WSHSY, CDR2 SAAADI. The CDR3 length is 14 residues. V dropped 4 bases and J dropped 0 bases, with 8 bases sitting between them. The CDR3 loop is CASSGQESTDTQYF. The CDR3 region has the DNA TGCGCCAGCAGTGGGCAGGAAAGCACAGATACGCAGTATTTT.

A few counts support this clone. J is TRBJ1-5 and V is TRBV13; 8 bases align to TRBD1. The CDR3 runs 16 residues. Trimming cost V 3 bases and J 4 bases; bases outside gene matches: 8. CDR1 and CDR2 (germline): PRHDT, FYEKMQ (reference sequence). CDR3 region: CASSFSGTGTNQPQHF. The DNA of the CDR3 is TGTGCCAGCAGCTTCTCCGGGACAGGCACTAATCAGCCCCAGCATTTT.

V and J are TRBV4-3 and TRBJ2-3; D is ambiguous. V lost 0 bases and J lost 0, with 10 bases in between. CDR1 is LGHNA, CDR2 YSLEER, per germline. This CDR3 has 16 amino acids. CDR3 in amino acids: CASSQDSSSSTDTQYF. For the CDR3, the DNA is TGCGCCAGCAGCCAAGATTCGTCTTCTAGCACAGATACGCAGTATTTT.

About this clone: The DNA is omitted, as the CDR3 cannot be located on it reliably, and the CDR3 follows TCRdb's listing. The chain recombines TRBV30 with TRBJ1-3; the listed D gene, TRBD1, was not tested against the DNA. Germline V CDR1 and CDR2: GTSNPN, SVGIG (reference sequence). The CDR3 is 13 amino acids in total, end residues counted. This CDR3 reads CAWGWGSGNTTYF.

The J gene is TRBJ1-5, the V gene TRBV6-5; maybe TRBD1 (5 bases). Germline CDR1 reads MNHEY; CDR2 reads SVGAGI. Trimming took 2 bases from V and 10 from J, leaving 12 bases between them. This CDR3 has 13 amino acids. For the CDR3, the DNA is TGTGCCAGCAGTTACCAGGGAGGAAGTCCCCAGCATTTT. Protein product: CASSYQGGSPQHF.

The V call is TRBV7-9, the J call TRBJ2-2; TRBD1 might be the D (7 bases). Trimming took 5 bases from V and 7 from J, leaving 14 bases between them. The CDR3 is 14 amino acids. CDR1 and CDR2 from the germline V gene are SEHNR and FQNEAQ (reference sequence). CDR3 DNA: TGTGCCAGCAGCGACGACAGGGAGGTCGGGGAGCTGTTTTTT. It is translated as CASSDDREVGELFF.

This clone turned up a few times. Distinct nucleotide sequences in the sample also encode this CDR3. The V and J genes are TRBV11-2 and TRBJ1-1; D unclear. V was shortened by 2 bases and J by 4 bases, with 5 bases between the two germline ends. The CDR3 is 12 residues long. The germline CDR1 and CDR2 sequences are SGHAT and FQNNGV. The CDR3 is CASSLRSTEAFF. CDR3 nucleotides: TGTGCCAGCAGCTTAAGGAGCACTGAAGCTTTCTTT.

This clone was detected a few times. The chain combines TRBV5-1 with TRBJ1-2; no clear D. V shed 4 bases and J shed 6 bases, with 10 bases lying between them. Looked up from germline, CDR1 is SGHRS and CDR2 is YFSETQ. The CDR3 contains 12 residues. The CDR3 region has the DNA TGCGCCAGCAGCACCCCAGAGGATGGCTACACCTTC. Translating gives CASSTPEDGYTF.

The rearrangement links TRBV14 to TRBJ2-3; 7 bases are shared with TRBD2. The V gene's germline CDR1 is SGHDN and CDR2 FVKESK. V was pared by 1 base and J by 5 bases, with 6 bases of the junction left unmatched. The CDR3 totals 15 residues. The CDR3 sequence: CASSQVPGGRDTQYF. The CDR3 DNA reads as TGTGCCAGCAGCCAAGTTCCCGGGGGGAGAGATACGCAGTATTTT.

The chain has TRBV10-3 and TRBJ2-7, with D possibly being TRBD1 or TRBD2 (5 bases each). V lost 9 bases to trimming and J lost 1 base, with 10 bases between them. The CDR3 totals 12 residues. CDR1 is ENHRY and CDR2 is SYGVKD in the germline V gene. The CDR3 sequence: CAIGETSYEQYF. In DNA, the CDR3 is TGTGCCATAGGGGAGACTTCCTACGAGCAGTACTTC.

In its sample, this clone was seen a few times. The chain employs TRBV10-1 and TRBJ2-3; no firm D call. The CDR3 loop spans 15 amino acids. V was cut by 2 bases and J by 0 bases, with 9 bases left in between. In germline, CDR1 is WNHNN, CDR2 SYGVQD (reference sequence). In DNA, the CDR3 is TGCGCCAGCAGTGAGGGCCAGCTTAGCACAGATACGCAGTATTTT. Translation gives CASSEGQLSTDTQYF.

This clone was seen more than once but under ten times. The chain employs TRBV7-9 and TRBJ2-3, with a weak D call TRBD1 (6 bases). Deletions cut 7 bases from V and 2 bases from J, with 19 bases between. Germline V gene data show CDR1 as SEHNR and CDR2 as FQNEAQ (reference sequence). The CDR3 spans 16 residues. CDR3 nucleotides: TGTGCCAGCATCACATCGGACAGCCCACACACAGATACGCAGTATTTT. Its protein product is CASITSDSPHTDTQYF.

To note about this clone: This specimen includes other DNA sequences encoding the same CDR3. The genes are TRBV30 and TRBJ2-1; no clear D gene. Between the trimmed V and J ends, which lost 0 bases and 6 bases, there was a span of 3 bases. Germline V gives CDR1 GTSNPN, CDR2 SVGIG (reference sequence). The length of the CDR3 is 11 residues. The CDR3 sequence is CAWSVSNEQFF. The CDR3 nucleotides read TGTGCCTGGAGTGTATCCAATGAGCAGTTCTTC.

V and J are TRBV21-1 and TRBJ2-3; the table's D call, TRBD2, has no DNA check behind it. TRBV21-1 is labeled a pseudogene. The CDR3 runs 14 residues. Here the CDR3 DNA reads TGTGCCGAGAGTGGGCGGGGGATCACAGATACGCAGTATTTT. It is translated as CAESGRGITDTQYF.

The V call is TRBV6-5, the J call TRBJ2-7, with D perhaps given as TRBD1 or TRBD2 (5 bases each). The ends were cut back, 4 bases at V and 5 bases at J, with 6 bases in the middle. The germline CDR1 and CDR2 sequences are MNHEY and SVGAGI. The CDR3 sequence is 11 residues long. CDR3 protein: CASSSGHEQYF. The DNA for the CDR3 is TGTGCCAGCAGTTCGGGGCACGAGCAGTACTTC.

The chain is built from TRBV30 and TRBJ1-1; 10 bases are a match to TRBD1. In germline, CDR1 is GTSNPN, CDR2 SVGIG (reference sequence). V gave up 3 bases and J gave up 5 bases; unmatched junction bases: 3. The CDR3 covers 13 residues. The DNA for the CDR3 is TGTGCCTGGAGCATGGGACAGGGGACTGAAGCTTTCTTT. This sequence encodes CAWSMGQGTEAFF.

The V gene is TRBV7-8, the J gene TRBJ2-2; a weak D match, TRBD2 (6 bases). Per the germline V gene, CDR1 is SGHVS and CDR2 is FQNEAQ. The length of the CDR3 is 16 residues. The germline V and J ends were trimmed by 5 bases and 2 bases, with 15 bases remaining between them. DNA for the CDR3: TGTGCCAGCAGCCCGAACTGGAGGGCAAACACCGGGGAGCTGTTTTTT. Translated, it gives CASSPNWRANTGELFF.

This rearrangement joins TRBV30 to TRBJ2-2; D unclear. CDR1 GTSNPN and CDR2 SVGIG come from the germline V gene (reference sequence). Between the trimmed V and J ends, which lost 0 bases and 7 bases, there was a span of 6 bases. The CDR3 totals 12 residues. CDR3 sequence reads: CAWSVGNGELFF. CDR3 in DNA: TGTGCCTGGAGTGTAGGGAACGGGGAGCTGTTTTTT.

This clone is categorized as medium-sized. Other DNA sequences from this sample encode an identical CDR3 as well. V gene TRBV9 combines with J gene TRBJ2-1; D not resolved. The V gene's germline CDR1 is SGDLS and CDR2 YYNGEE. V shed 2 bases and J shed 1 base, with 4 bases lying between them. This CDR3 contains 13 residues. The CDR3 sequence is CASSVGSYNEQFF. CDR3 in DNA: TGTGCCAGCAGCGTGGGGTCCTACAATGAGCAGTTCTTC.